These 8 T cell receptor beta chains were sequenced from one sample in a study of spatial heterogeneity in lung cancer. TCRdb redid the calling of the 5' RACE reads with MiXCR, one entry per CDR3 protein. The top ten clones hold over 40% of a sample with tens of thousands of distinct CDR3 sequences, around 12% of them seen once. Time point in this sample: sample taken at primary tumor resection. Unsorted whole RNA of tumor, nontumor lung or frozen PBMC was sequenced. Source: PBMCs, taken at surgery. These receptors originate from a male donor with early-stage non-small cell lung cancer.

This clonotype was found many times. The chain combines TRBV11-2 with TRBJ1-6; TRBD1 matches at 9 bases. This CDR3 comprises 14 residues. The V and J ends lost 5 bases and 7 bases, in that order; junction bases with no gene match: 3. Germline V lookup: CDR1 SGHAT, CDR2 FQNNGV. CDR3 nucleotides: TGTGCCAGCAGCCTGGGACAGGGAAATTCACCCCTCCACTTT. Its translation is CASSLGQGNSPLHF.

The chain carries TRBV25-1 and TRBJ2-5; D gene ambiguous. Deletions cut 4 bases from V and 4 bases from J, with 10 bases between. Germline V gene lookup returns CDR1 MGHDK and CDR2 SYGVNS. The CDR3 contains 13 residues. This chain's CDR3 is CASSGRVVETQYF. CDR3 DNA: TGTGCCAGCAGTGGAAGGGTGGTAGAGACCCAGTACTTC.

The chain carries TRBV2 and TRBJ2-1; TRBD2 agrees at 7 bases. V lost 6 bases to trimming and J lost 7 bases; unmatched junction nucleotides: 9. The CDR3 runs 14 residues. CDR1 is SNHLY, CDR2 FYNNEI, per germline. This CDR3 is CASSYPGGGNEQFF. The DNA for the CDR3 is TGTGCCAGCAGCTACCCGGGGGGAGGAAATGAGCAGTTCTTC.

The table lists this clonotype with many counts. This chain joins TRBV7-9 and TRBJ2-1; D might be TRBD2 (6 bases). CDR1 SEHNR and CDR2 FQNEAQ come from the germline V gene (reference sequence). Trimming left V 0 bases short and J 8 bases short, with 14 bases between. CDR3 size: 15 residues. The CDR3 nucleotides are TGTGCCAGCAGCTTAGCGGTACGGGAGTTCCATGAGCAGTTCTTC. Its translation: CASSLAVREFHEQFF.

This clonotype was found a few times. The chain couples TRBV12-3 or TRBV12-4 to TRBJ2-7; 10 bases are a match to TRBD1. The CDR3 is 17 amino acids. After removal of 6 bases from V and 0 bases from J, the junction contained 11 bases not matched to a gene. In nucleotides, the CDR3 is TGTGCCAGCAGCAGGGACAGGGGTCTTTTTAACTCCTACGAGCAGTACTTC. Translated, it gives CASSRDRGLFNSYEQYF.

This clonotype showed up just a few times. The rearrangement links TRBV30 to TRBJ2-7; 10 bases are shared with TRBD1. V dropped 0 bases and J dropped 6; count of bases not matched to a gene: 5. The germline V gene encodes CDR1 GTSNPN and CDR2 SVGIG (reference sequence). The CDR3 length is 14 residues. The CDR3 reads CAWSVGGQGLEQYF. CDR3 sequence (DNA): TGTGCCTGGAGTGTAGGGGGACAGGGGCTCGAGCAGTACTTC.

This clonotype was seen a handful of times. The V and J genes are TRBV20-1 and TRBJ2-7; either TRBD1 or TRBD2 may supply D (5 bases each). Trimming removed 4 bases from V and 0 bases from J, with 10 bases in between. Germline CDR1 and CDR2: DFQATT and SNEGSKA (reference sequence). There are 13 residues in the CDR3. In nucleotides, the CDR3 is TGCAGTGCTACCCCGGGACCCTCCTACGAGCAGTACTTC. Its translation: CSATPGPSYEQYF.

In the case of this clonotype: One base away lies a much larger clone, so this may be a sequencing read error. V usage is TRBV3-1 and J usage is TRBJ1-3; maybe TRBD1 (5 bases). This CDR3 has 14 amino acids. Germline loops: CDR1 LGHDT, CDR2 YNNKEL (reference sequence). The CDR3 DNA sequence: TGTGTCAGCAGCCAAGACGTGCAGGGCGGCACCATATATTTT. Translation: CVSSQDVQGGTIYF.